Each of the 9 T cell receptor beta chains below was sequenced from the same sample in a study of T cells in localized non-small cell lung cancer. Data came from immunoSEQ multiplex PCR; TCRdb stores just in-frame clones and leaves some out. Of approximately 49,000 clones listed, roughly 80% were seen once; the top ten hold about a sixth. This specimen consisted of peripheral blood, obtained before any cancer treatment. The source of these receptors is a man aged 35-75 years with stage I squamous cell lung carcinoma.

CDR3 sequence reads: CAISSGGGAPDEQFF. The CDR3 DNA follows: TGTGCCATCAGTTCGGGGGGGGGAGCCCCTGATGAGCAGTTCTTC. The rearrangement uses TRBV10-3 and TRBJ2-1; the match to TRBD2 covers 8 bases. Trimming took 5 bases from V and 8 from J; bases not matched to a gene: 11. The germline CDR1 and CDR2 sequences are ENHRY and SYGVKD. CDR3 length equals 15 residues.

The rearrangement joins TRBV9 to TRBJ2-7, with a weak D call TRBD2 (5 bases). Per the germline V gene, CDR1 is SGDLS and CDR2 is YYNGEE. There are 13 residues in the CDR3. The V end was cut by 3 bases, the J end by 6 bases, with 13 bases between. DNA of the CDR3: TGTGCCAGCAGCGCCCTACCTCTAGCCGAGCAGTACTTC. Its translation is CASSALPLAEQYF.

CDR3 coding DNA: TGCGCCAGCAGCCAAGATGGAGGGGCGGCTGGAAACACCATATATTTT. This codes for CASSQDGGAAGNTIYF. V gene TRBV4-3 combines with J gene TRBJ1-3; the D gene is possibly TRBD1 (5 bases). The germline V and J ends were trimmed by 0 bases and 2 bases, with 11 bases remaining between them. The CDR3 sequence is 16 residues long. The germline CDR1 and CDR2 sequences are LGHNA and YSLEER.

The CDR3 DNA is TGTGCCAGCAGCCAAGGACAGGGGGCGTTTGGGACAGATACGCAGTATTTT. This translates into CASSQGQGAFGTDTQYF. The J gene is TRBJ2-3, the V gene TRBV7-9; 11 bases agree with TRBD1. V shed 5 bases and J 3 bases; nucleotides not matched to a gene: 10. Germline CDR1 SEHNR, CDR2 FQNEAQ (reference sequence). The CDR3 spans 17 residues. Supplemented by reference TRBV7-9 and TRBJ2-3, the full variable domain reads DTGVSQNPRHKITKRGQNVTFRCDPISEHNRLYWYRQTLGQGPEFLTYFQNEAQLEKSRLLSDRFSAERPKGSFSTLEIQRTEQGDSAMYLCASSQGQGAFGTDTQYFGPGTRLTVL.

The chain is built from TRBV29-1 and TRBJ1-2, with D possibly matching TRBD1 (6 bases). CDR3 length: 14 residues. Germline CDR1 is SQVTM and CDR2 is ANQGSEA. The CDR3 DNA follows: TGCAACGTCGGACCGGGGGCGCATGGCTATGGCTACACCTTC. Its translation is CNVGPGAHGYGYTF.

The chain couples TRBV7-9 to TRBJ1-3, with D unclear. The germline V gene encodes CDR1 SEHNR and CDR2 FQNEAQ (reference sequence). There are 16 residues in the CDR3. The V gene lost 5 bases and the J gene lost 4 bases, with 18 bases spanning the gap. This CDR3 reads CASSTRTLQSGNTIYF. The CDR3 DNA reads as TGTGCCAGCAGCACCCGTACCCTCCAGAGCGGAAACACCATATATTTT.

The V call is TRBV4-1, the J call TRBJ2-5; D possibly corresponds to TRBD1 (5 bases). V lost 0 bases to trimming and J lost 2 bases, with 10 bases between them. CDR1 and CDR2 (germline): MGHRA, YSYEKL. CDR3 length: 15 amino acids. The CDR3 sequence: CASSQDPPGQETQYF. The CDR3 nucleotides are TGCGCCAGCAGCCAAGACCCACCAGGGCAAGAGACCCAGTACTTC.

The gene calls are TRBV2 and TRBJ1-1; 7 positions match TRBD1. V trimming: 7 bases; J trimming: 1 base; junction bases outside the gene matches: 6. CDR1 SNHLY and CDR2 FYNNEI come from the germline V gene. This CDR3 has 14 residues. CDR3 sequence (DNA): TGTGCCAGCAACACCGGGACAGCGAACACTGAAGCTTTCTTT. Amino acid sequence: CASNTGTANTEAFF.

This sequence joins TRBV6-5 and TRBJ2-1, with D perhaps matching TRBD1 or TRBD2 (5 bases each). This CDR3 spans 15 amino acids. The germline CDR1 and CDR2 sequences are MNHEY and SVGAGI. V was trimmed by 2 bases and J by 0 bases, leaving 8 bases between them. The CDR3 DNA sequence: TGTGCCAGCAGTTACGAGGGGAGCTCCTACAATGAGCAGTTCTTC. It translates to CASSYEGSSYNEQFF.